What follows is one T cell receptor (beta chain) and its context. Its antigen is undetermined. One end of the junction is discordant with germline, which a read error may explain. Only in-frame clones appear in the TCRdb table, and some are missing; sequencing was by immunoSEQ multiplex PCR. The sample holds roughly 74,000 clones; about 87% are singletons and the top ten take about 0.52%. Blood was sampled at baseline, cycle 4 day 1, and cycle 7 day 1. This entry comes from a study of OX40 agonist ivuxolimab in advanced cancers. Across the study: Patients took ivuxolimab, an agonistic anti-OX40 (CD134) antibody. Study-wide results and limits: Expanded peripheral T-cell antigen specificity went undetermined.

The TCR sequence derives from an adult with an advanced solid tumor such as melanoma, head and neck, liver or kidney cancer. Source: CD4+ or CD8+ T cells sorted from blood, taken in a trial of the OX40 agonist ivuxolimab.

The CDR3 DNA is TGTGCCAGCAGCGTCGGACGGCGAGAATTTTTT. It translates to CASSVGRREFF. This rearrangement joins TRBV9 to TRBJ1-5; unclear D gene. The CDR3 has 11 residues. CDR1 and CDR2 from the germline V gene are SGDLS and YYNGEE. Combining the CDR3 with reference TRBV9 and TRBJ1-5 gives the whole variable domain DSGVTQTPKHLITATGQRVTLRCSPRSGDLSVYWYQQSLDQGLQFLIQYYNGEERAKGNILERFSAQQFPDLHSELNLSSLELGDSALYFCASSVGRREFFGDGTRLSIL.